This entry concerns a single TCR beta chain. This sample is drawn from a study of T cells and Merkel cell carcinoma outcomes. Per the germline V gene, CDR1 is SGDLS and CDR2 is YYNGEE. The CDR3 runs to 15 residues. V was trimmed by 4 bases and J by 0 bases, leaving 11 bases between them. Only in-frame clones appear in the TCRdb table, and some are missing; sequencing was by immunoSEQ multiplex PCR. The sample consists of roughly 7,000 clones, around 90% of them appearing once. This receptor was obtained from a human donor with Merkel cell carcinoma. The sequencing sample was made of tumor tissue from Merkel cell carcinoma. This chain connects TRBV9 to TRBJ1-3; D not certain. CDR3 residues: CASSPRASSGNTIYF. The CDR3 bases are TGTGCCAGCAGCCCAAGGGCGTCCTCTGGAAACACCATATATTTT.